Listed below are T cell receptor beta chains from one sample, sequenced in a study of blood T cell repertoires in COVID-19. TCRdb's copy holds only in-frame clones and misses some; the assay was immunoSEQ multiplex PCR. The table includes 70,000 to 80,000 clones, approximately 83% detected once. The sequencing input was peripheral blood. The receptors were gathered from a human donor in a cohort sampled during active COVID-19. Both conserved end residues are part of each CDR3. A D gene is named only where the DNA matches it firmly. Not every row has a clone size; where given, it reads once, few, many or a size class.

d_gene	v_gene	j_gene	abundance	CDR3nt	CDR3aa
NA	TRBV29-1	TRBJ1-4	NA	TGCAGCGTCAGGGAGGGGGGTAATGAAAAACTGTTTTTT	CSVREGGNEKLFF
NA	TRBV5-6	TRBJ1-2	NA	TGTGCCAGCAGCCCGATGGGCAGTGACTATGGCTACACCTTC	CASSPMGSDYGYTF
NA	TRBV10-2	TRBJ1-2	NA	TGCGCCAGCAGTGAGTCAATAAACTATGGCTACACCTTC	CASSESINYGYTF
TRBD1	TRBV29-1	TRBJ2-1	NA	TGCAGCGTTTCGGGCAGGGGGCAGGATGAGCAGTTCTTC	CSVSGRGQDEQFF
TRBD2	TRBV5-8	TRBJ2-1	NA	TGTGCCAGCAGCTCAAGGACTAGCGGGGGGACCTCCTACAATGAGCAGTTCTTC	CASSSRTSGGTSYNEQFF
NA	TRBV10-1	TRBJ1-1	NA	TGCGCCAGCAGTGAGCCTGGGCGAACTGAAGCTTTCTTT	CASSEPGRTEAFF
NA	TRBV19	TRBJ1-2	NA	TGTGCCAGTAGTATGGAGCTTCGTGGCTACACCTTC	CASSMELRGYTF
NA	TRBV3-1/TRBV3-2	TRBJ2-3	NA	TGTGCCAGCAGCCAGTTCGATCCACCTACGACGCAGTATTTT	CASSQFDPPTTQYF
TRBD1	TRBV11-2	TRBJ2-1	NA	TGTGCCAGCAGCGAACAGGGGGTGGGCTCAAATGAGCAGTTCTTC	CASSEQGVGSNEQFF
NA	TRBV5-1	TRBJ2-5	NA	TGCGCCAGCAGCTTGGGACGAGGGCAAGAGACCCAGTACTTC	CASSLGRGQETQYF
NA	TRBV5-1	TRBJ1-1	once	TGCGCCAGCAGCACGGGACTCGGGGGAAACACTGAAGCTTTCTTT	CASSTGLGGNTEAFF
NA	TRBV25-1	TRBJ2-1	NA	TGTGCCAGCAGTGAATATACAGGCAATGAGCAGTTCTTC	CASSEYTGNEQFF
TRBD1	TRBV10-2	TRBJ1-1	NA	TGCGCCAGCATTGTGACAGGGGGCTCGGAAGCTTTCTTT	CASIVTGGSEAFF
NA	TRBV18	TRBJ1-4	NA	TGTGCCAGCTCACCACGGAGCGGGGGGGACGGACTGTTTTTT	CASSPRSGGDGLFF
NA	TRBV5-1	TRBJ2-1	NA	TGCGCCAGCAGCTTGGCCCCGAGGGCGGACAATGAGCAGTTCTTC	CASSLAPRADNEQFF
TRBD2	TRBV19	TRBJ2-7	NA	TGTGCCAGTAGTATGCGGGGGGCCCTCTACGAGCAGTACTTC	CASSMRGALYEQYF
TRBD2	TRBV30	TRBJ2-5	NA	TGTGCCTGGAGTATCGCGGGGGGGCAAGAGACCCAGTACTTC	CAWSIAGGQETQYF
TRBD2	TRBV7-2	TRBJ2-4	once	TGTGCCAGCAGCTTAGGCGGGGGGTTAGCCAAAAACATTCAGTACTTC	CASSLGGGLAKNIQYF
TRBD2	TRBV7-8	TRBJ2-7	NA	TGTGCCAGCAGCTCCTCTGGCGGGGGGTCTCGGGAGCAGTACTTC	CASSSSGGGSREQYF
NA	TRBV24-1	TRBJ1-1	NA	TGTGCCACCACAGGGGCGACTGAAGCTTTCTTT	CATTGATEAFF
TRBD1	TRBV28	TRBJ2-7	NA	TGTGCCAGCAGTGAGGACAGGGGCGGCAACGAGCAGTACTTC	CASSEDRGGNEQYF
NA	TRBV6-2/TRBV6-3	TRBJ1-1	NA	TGTGCCAGCAGTTACGAGGTCCCCACTGAAGCTTTCTTT	CASSYEVPTEAFF
TRBD1	TRBV6-2/TRBV6-3	TRBJ1-1	NA	TGTGCCAGCAGTTACTCGTCAGAGGGACAGGTGAACACTGAAGCTTTCTTT	CASSYSSEGQVNTEAFF
TRBD1	TRBV9	TRBJ2-4	NA	TGTGCCAGCAGCGGGACAACTCAGGGGGACATTCAGTACTTC	CASSGTTQGDIQYF
TRBD2	TRBV5-1	TRBJ2-5	NA	TGCGCCAGCGGAGCGGGGGATAGGGGGACCCAGTACTTC	CASGAGDRGTQYF
NA	TRBV5-1	TRBJ2-5	NA	TGCGCCAGCAGCTTACTAGGGAGAGAGACCCAGTACTTC	CASSLLGRETQYF
NA	TRBV12-3/TRBV12-4	TRBJ1-1	NA	TGTGCCAGCAGTTTAAACCCGTCCGGGGCTTTCTTT	CASSLNPSGAFF
NA	TRBV10-3	TRBJ2-1	NA	TGTGCCATCAGGCCGGCAGACAGTTACAATGAGCAGTTCTTC	CAIRPADSYNEQFF
NA	TRBV7-8	TRBJ2-1	NA	TGTGCCAGCAGCTTAGACCCCTACTACAATGAGCAGTTCTTC	CASSLDPYYNEQFF
TRBD2	TRBV20-1	TRBJ2-3	NA	TGCAGTGCTAGTCGGGGGGGCGCAGATACGCAGTATTTT	CSASRGGADTQYF
NA	TRBV2	TRBJ1-1	NA	TGTGCCAGCAGTGGCCAGGGTGGGGACACTGAAGCTTTCTTT	CASSGQGGDTEAFF
NA	TRBV5-1	TRBJ2-1	NA	TGCGCCAGCAGCTGGGACTCTGCCGGGGAGCAGTTCTTC	CASSWDSAGEQFF
NA	TRBV5-4	TRBJ1-6	few	TGTGCCAGCAGTCAGAGGTCAGAGGCCTCACCCCTCCACTTT	CASSQRSEASPLHF
NA	TRBV21-1	TRBJ2-5	NA	TGTGCCAGCAGCAAACGGAGGGCCCCAGAGACCCAGTACTTC	CASSKRRAPETQYF
TRBD1	TRBV28	TRBJ1-1	NA	TGTGCCAGCAGATCGTCGGACAGGGGGGCTTTCTTT	CASRSSDRGAFF
NA	TRBV7-2	TRBJ1-3	NA	TGTGCCAGCAGCTTGACACCCCCGAGCTCTGGAAACACCATATATTTT	CASSLTPPSSGNTIYF
TRBD1	TRBV18	TRBJ2-2	NA	TGTGCCAGCTCTCTATCCGGGACAGGGATCACCGGGGAGCTGTTTTTT	CASSLSGTGITGELFF
NA	TRBV27	TRBJ2-5	once	TGTGCCAGCAGTTCCCGTTGGACAGGACTAGCTGCGGAGACCCAGTACTTC	CASSSRWTGLAAETQYF
NA	TRBV7-9	TRBJ1-2	NA	TGTGCCAGCAGCTTAGAACAGTCCTATGGCTACACCTTC	CASSLEQSYGYTF
TRBD1	TRBV7-2	TRBJ2-3	NA	TGTGCCAGCAGCTACCAGGGGGCGGCCTCAGATACGCAGTATTTT	CASSYQGAASDTQYF
NA	TRBV3-1/TRBV3-2	TRBJ1-5	few	TGTGCCAGCTCTTCGGGGTTGGGCAATCAGCCCCAGCATTTT	CASSSGLGNQPQHF
TRBD1	TRBV5-1	TRBJ1-4	NA	TGCGCCAGCAGCAAAAGACAGGGGGAAAATGAAAAACTGTTTTTT	CASSKRQGENEKLFF